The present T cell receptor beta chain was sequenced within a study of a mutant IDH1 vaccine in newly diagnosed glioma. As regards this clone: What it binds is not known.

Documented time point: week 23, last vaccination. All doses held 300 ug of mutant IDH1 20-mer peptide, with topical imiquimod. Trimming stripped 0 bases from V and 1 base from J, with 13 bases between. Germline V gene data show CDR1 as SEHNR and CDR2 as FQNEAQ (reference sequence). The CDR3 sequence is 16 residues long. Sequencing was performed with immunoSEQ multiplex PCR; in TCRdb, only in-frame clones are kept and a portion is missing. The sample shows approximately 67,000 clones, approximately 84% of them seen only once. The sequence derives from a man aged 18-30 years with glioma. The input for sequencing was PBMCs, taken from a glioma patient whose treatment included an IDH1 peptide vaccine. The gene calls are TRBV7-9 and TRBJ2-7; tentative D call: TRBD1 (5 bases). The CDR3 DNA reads TGTGCCAGCAGCTTAGCTTGGACACAGGAGTCCTACGAGCAGTACTTC. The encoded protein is CASSLAWTQESYEQYF.